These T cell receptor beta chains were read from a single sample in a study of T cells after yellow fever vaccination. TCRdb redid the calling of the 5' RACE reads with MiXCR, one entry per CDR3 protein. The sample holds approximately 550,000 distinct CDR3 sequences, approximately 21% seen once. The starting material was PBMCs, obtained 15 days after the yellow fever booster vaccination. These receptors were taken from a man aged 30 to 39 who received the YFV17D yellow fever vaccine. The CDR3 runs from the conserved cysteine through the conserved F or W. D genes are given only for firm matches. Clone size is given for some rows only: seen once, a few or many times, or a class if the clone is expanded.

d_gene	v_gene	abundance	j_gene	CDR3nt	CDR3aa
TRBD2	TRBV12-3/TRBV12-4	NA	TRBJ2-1	TGTGCCAGCAGTTTTTCCAGCGGGAGATACAATGAGCAGTTCTTC	CASSFSSGRYNEQFF
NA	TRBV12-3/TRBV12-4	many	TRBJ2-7	TGTGCCAGCAGTTTAGGCCAGTACGAGCAGTACTTC	CASSLGQYEQYF
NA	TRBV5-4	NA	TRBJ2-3	TGTGCCAGCAGCTTGTTTGGGCGGGACAACACAGATACGCAGTATTTT	CASSLFGRDNTDTQYF
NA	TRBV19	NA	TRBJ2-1	TGTGCCAGTAAAAAAGCGGGCCCTTACAATGAGCAGTTCTTC	CASKKAGPYNEQFF
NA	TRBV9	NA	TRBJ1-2	TGTGCCAGCAGCGTAGAGGGGACCGGGGGTATGCTGGGCTACACCTTC	CASSVEGTGGMLGYTF
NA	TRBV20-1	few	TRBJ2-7	TGCAGTGCAGGGGGAGGGTACGAGCAGTACTTC	CSAGGGYEQYF
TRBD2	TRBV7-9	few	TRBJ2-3	TGTGCCAGCAGCCGTAGCGGGAGTATGCAGTATTTT	CASSRSGSMQYF
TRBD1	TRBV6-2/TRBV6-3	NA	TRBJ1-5	TGTGCCAGCAGTAGACGGGACAGGGCTCAGCCCCAGCATTTT	CASSRRDRAQPQHF
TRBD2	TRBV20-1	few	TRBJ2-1	TGCAGTGCCGGGAGGGGCCTACTACACAATGAGCAGTTCTTC	CSAGRGLLHNEQFF
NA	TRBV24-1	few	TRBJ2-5	TGTGCCACCAGTGGCACTCTCGGGGAGACCCAGTACTTC	CATSGTLGETQYF
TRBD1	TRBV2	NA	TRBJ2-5	TGTGCCAGCAGTGCGTCGACAGGGGCGGACGTAGAGACCCAGTACTTC	CASSASTGADVETQYF
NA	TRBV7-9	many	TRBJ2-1	TGTGCCAGCAGCTTAAGAGCGGACTCCTACAATGAGCAGTTCTTC	CASSLRADSYNEQFF
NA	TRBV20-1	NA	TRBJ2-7	TGCAGTGCTAGGGCCGGGCCAGTAGAGCAGTACTTC	CSARAGPVEQYF
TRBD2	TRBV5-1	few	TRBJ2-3	TGCGCCAGCAGCTTGGCAGGACTAGCCAAAGATACGCAGTATTTT	CASSLAGLAKDTQYF
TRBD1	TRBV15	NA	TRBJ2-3	TGTGCCACCAGCAGAGATCTGACAGGGTTCCCAGATACGCAGTATTTT	CATSRDLTGFPDTQYF
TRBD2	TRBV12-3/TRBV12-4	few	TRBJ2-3	TGTGCCAGCAGTTCAGGCGGGAGGGCGGCAGATACGCAGTATTTT	CASSSGGRAADTQYF
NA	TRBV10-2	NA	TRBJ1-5	TGCGCCAGCAGGGACTTATCAGGGACGCCCCAGCATTTT	CASRDLSGTPQHF
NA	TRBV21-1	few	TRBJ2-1	TGTGCCAGCATCACCCGCCCTGGGCTAGCGGGAGATACTAAACGCCTTTACAATGAGCAGTTCTTC	CASITRPGLAGDTKRLYNEQFF
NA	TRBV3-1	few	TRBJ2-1	TGTGCCAGCAGCCAAATCAACAATGAGCAGTTCTTC	CASSQINNEQFF
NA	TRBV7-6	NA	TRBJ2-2	TGTGCCAGCAGCTTAACTGTGACAGACTATTCCGCGGACACCGGGGAGCTGTTTTTT	CASSLTVTDYSADTGELFF
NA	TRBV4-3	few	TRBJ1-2	TGCGCCAGCAGCCAAGCTCAGGCGGGATTCTATGGCTACACCTTC	CASSQAQAGFYGYTF
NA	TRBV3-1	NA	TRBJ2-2	TGTGCCAGCAGCCAAGTTGAAGGCGGGTACACCGGGGAGCTGTTTTTT	CASSQVEGGYTGELFF
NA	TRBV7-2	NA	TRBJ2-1	TGTGCCAGCAGCTTAGAGGGCCTAGCTGTCTACAATGAGCAGTTCTTC	CASSLEGLAVYNEQFF
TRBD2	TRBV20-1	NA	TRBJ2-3	TGCAGTGAGCTCAGCGCGGGAGGTGCAGATACGCAGTATTTT	CSELSAGGADTQYF
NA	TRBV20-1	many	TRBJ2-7	TGCAGTGCTAGAGATCCCCTTGACGGGACGGCCTACGAGCAGTACTTC	CSARDPLDGTAYEQYF
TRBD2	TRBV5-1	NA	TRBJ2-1	TGCGCCAGCAGCTGGGGACTAGCGGGAGGGCCGATCGAGGAGCAGTTCTTC	CASSWGLAGGPIEEQFF
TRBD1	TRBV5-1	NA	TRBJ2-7	TGCGCCAGCAGAAGGGGAACAGGGGGCGCGACTTACGAGCAGTACTTC	CASRRGTGGATYEQYF
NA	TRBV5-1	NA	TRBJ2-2	TGCGCCAGCAGCCCACGAATCGGGGCCGGGGAGCTGTTTTTT	CASSPRIGAGELFF
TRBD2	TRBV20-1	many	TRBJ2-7	TGCAGTGCCAAGGGACTAGCGGGATCCTACGAGCAGTACTTC	CSAKGLAGSYEQYF
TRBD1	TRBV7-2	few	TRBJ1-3	TGTGCCAGCAGCTTGACTCAGGGGGCGGGTGGAAACACCATATATTTT	CASSLTQGAGGNTIYF
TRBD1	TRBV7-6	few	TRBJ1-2	TGTGCCAGCAGCTTAGGTCCGGGACAGGCGACTTATGGCTACACCTTC	CASSLGPGQATYGYTF
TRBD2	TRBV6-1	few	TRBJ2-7	TGTGCCAGCTCTCAGCGGGGGAACTACGAGCAGTACTTC	CASSQRGNYEQYF
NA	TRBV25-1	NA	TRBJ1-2	TGTGCCACCCTAAAGGAAAGCTTCGGTAGCTACACCTTC	CATLKESFGSYTF
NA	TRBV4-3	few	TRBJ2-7	TGCGCCAGCAGCCAAGATCAGAGGGGCTACGAGCAGTACTTC	CASSQDQRGYEQYF
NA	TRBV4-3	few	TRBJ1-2	TGCGCCAGCAGCCAAGCGCGAGCGGGGCACCGATACTATGGCTACACCTTC	CASSQARAGHRYYGYTF
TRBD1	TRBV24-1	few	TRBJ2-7	TGTGCCACCAGTGATGGAACAGGGGGTATCTACGAGCAGTACTTC	CATSDGTGGIYEQYF
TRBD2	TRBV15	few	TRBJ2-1	TGTGCCACCAGCGGGAGGGGCTCCTACAATGAGCAGTTCTTC	CATSGRGSYNEQFF
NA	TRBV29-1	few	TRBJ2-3	TGCAGCGTGGCTCTGGGAGGGGGTACGCAGTATTTT	CSVALGGGTQYF
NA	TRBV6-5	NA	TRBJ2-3	TGTGCCAGCAGTTACATGTCGGTTAGGTCAGATACGCAGTATTTT	CASSYMSVRSDTQYF
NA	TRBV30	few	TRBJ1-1	TGTGCCTGGAGTGTACCTGGGAACACTGAAGCTTTCTTT	CAWSVPGNTEAFF
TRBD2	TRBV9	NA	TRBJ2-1	TGTGCCAGCAGCGTAGATCGACTAGCGGGAGAGCAGTTCTTC	CASSVDRLAGEQFF
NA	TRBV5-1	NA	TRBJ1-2	TGCGCCAGCAGCCCTTCCGCCAACTATGGCTACACCTTC	CASSPSANYGYTF
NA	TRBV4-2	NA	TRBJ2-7	TGTGCCAGCAGCCAAGAACTAAACGATGGCGAGCAGTACTTC	CASSQELNDGEQYF
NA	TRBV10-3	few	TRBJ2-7	TGTGCCATCAGTGGGGGAGTACAGGGAGGGTACGAGCAGTACTTC	CAISGGVQGGYEQYF
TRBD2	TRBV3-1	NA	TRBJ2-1	TGTGCCAGCGCCGGGGTCTCTAGCGGGAGGGATTCCTACAATGAGCAGTTCTTC	CASAGVSSGRDSYNEQFF
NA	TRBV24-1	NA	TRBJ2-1	TGTGCCACCGCATCATCGTGGGGGCGGAATGAGCAGTTCTTC	CATASSWGRNEQFF
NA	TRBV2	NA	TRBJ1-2	TGTGCCAGCAGGGAGGGGATGGCAGGCAACACCTTC	CASREGMAGNTF
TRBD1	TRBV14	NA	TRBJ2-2	TGTGCCAGCAGCTTCAACAGGGGAACCGGGGAGCTGTTTTTT	CASSFNRGTGELFF
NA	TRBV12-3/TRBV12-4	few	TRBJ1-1	TGTGCCAGCAGTCCGACAGCGATGAACACTGAAGCTTTCTTT	CASSPTAMNTEAFF
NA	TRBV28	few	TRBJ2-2	TGTGCCAGCAGCCGAATTGCGGGATTGGTGGGCGGGGAGCTGTTTTTT	CASSRIAGLVGGELFF
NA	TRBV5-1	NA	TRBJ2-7	TGCGCCAGCAGCTTCCGGACGGGAGAGCAGTACTTC	CASSFRTGEQYF
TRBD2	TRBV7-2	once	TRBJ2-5	TGTGCCAGCAGCGAAGGGACTAGCGTAGAGACCCAGTACTTC	CASSEGTSVETQYF
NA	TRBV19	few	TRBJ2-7	TGTGCCAGTATGGACAGTCGCTACGAGCAGTACTTC	CASMDSRYEQYF
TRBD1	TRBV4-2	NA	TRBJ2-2	TGTGCCAGCAGCCAAGAAGGGGAGACAGGGGGCGCGGACACCGGGGAGCTGTTTTTT	CASSQEGETGGADTGELFF
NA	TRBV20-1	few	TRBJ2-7	TGCAGTGTCAGACCAGGGTCATCCTACGAGCAGTACTTC	CSVRPGSSYEQYF
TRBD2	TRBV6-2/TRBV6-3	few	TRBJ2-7	TGTGCCAGCAGTTACGGATGGGAGGGCCTCTACGAGCAGTACTTC	CASSYGWEGLYEQYF
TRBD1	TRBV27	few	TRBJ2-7	TGTGCCACCGCCGGGACAGGGGGGAACGAGCAGTACTTC	CATAGTGGNEQYF
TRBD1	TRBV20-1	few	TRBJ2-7	TGCAGTGCTAGAAGGCCCGGGACAGGGGTCTACGAGCAGTACTTC	CSARRPGTGVYEQYF
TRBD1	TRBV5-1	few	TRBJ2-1	TGCGCCAGCAGCTCGACAGGGTCCATCTACAATGAGCAGTTCTTC	CASSSTGSIYNEQFF
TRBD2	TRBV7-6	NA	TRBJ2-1	TGTGCCAGCAGCTTAGTATGGACTAGCGAAAAGAATTACAATGAGCAGTTCTTC	CASSLVWTSEKNYNEQFF